This TCR beta chain was captured in a study of T cells after yellow fever vaccination (dated 2019 in TCRdb). Background on the whole study: The SMART-Seq v4 Ultra Low Input RNA kit was used to prepare libraries from fractions with low cell numbers. To follow T-cell clones before and after both primary and booster YFV17D yellow fever vaccination, bulk TCR alpha and beta repertoires underwent longitudinal sequencing. Two healthy male donors, one aged 18 to 30 and one aged 30 to 40 years, made up the cohort. Blood was drawn at multiple timepoints before and after primary and secondary immunization, with bulk PBMC replicates and cell subsets isolated.

The treatment or condition label, as the study defines it: live attenuated yellow fever vaccine strain. A standard Ficoll-Paque protocol was used to isolate PBMCs from peripheral blood. Epitope-specific CD8 T cells were sorted using a dextramer loaded with the yellow fever NS4B epitope peptide, with anti-CD3 and anti-CD8 staining. TriZol was used to extract RNA from bulk PBMCs, CD4 and CD8 fractions, and dextramer-positive and dextramer-negative fractions. Only a few counts were recorded for this clonotype. Base quality data are lacking; no much larger clone is found one base away. Beyond this particular receptor, the publication reports: After the booster, most clones that had expanded after primary vaccination were detected again (around 97% of CD4 and around nine tenths of CD8), suggesting broad maintenance of memory. A small fraction of clonotypes appeared in both the CD4 and CD8 compartments, likely as a result of convergent recombination. Because only two donors were included in the study, the extent to which the findings can be generalized is limited. Computational filtering was needed because FACS-sorted repertoires could contain abundant contaminating clonotypes from the bulk population. The secondary T-cell response was weaker than the primary response but faster, peaking on day 5 instead of day 15.

Synthesis of TCR cDNA relied on 5'RACE template switching, a step that introduced a universal primer site along with unique molecular identifiers. cDNA synthesis was primed from both the TCR alpha and TCR beta constant segments. Library amplification involved two PCR steps, and the second step added sample barcodes and sequencing adapters. Sequencing of the libraries was done on either Illumina HiSeq 2500 (2x100 bp) or NovaSeq (2x150 bp). The authors' pipeline ran thus. Reads were demultiplexed and collapsed into UMI consensus sequences with MIGEC, and V(D)J alignment was performed with MiXCR. Vaccine-responding clonotypes were identified with edgeR using replicate PBMC samples, with FDR below 0.01 and a log2 fold change above 5 up to day 15 being required. Bulk clonotypes were assigned CD4 or CD8 identity according to which sequenced CD4 or CD8 repertoire held them at higher abundance. NS4B-specific clonotypes were defined as those at least 10-fold enriched in dextramer-positive over dextramer-negative fractions; CD4-biased clonotypes were excluded. The public reads were quality trimmed at Q25 with fastp and then assembled into clones with MiXCR by TCRdb, keeping productive beta chains. Each CDR3 protein gets just one entry, which takes the most common genes and DNA from the rows behind it. In this record, the V and J calls reflect TCRdb's handling and not the investigators' own analysis. The sample has approximately 85,000 distinct CDR3 sequences on record, roughly 13% of them singletons. The ten largest clones represent around 23% of the sample.

The CDR3 covers 13 residues, taking in both the cysteine and the phenylalanine. Only the CDR3 DNA stays, 39 bases, in frame from base 1. Trimming leaves V shorter by 8 bases and J shorter by 6 bases, with the junction holding 6 bases beyond the gene matches. Sequences WNHNN (CDR1) and SYGVQD (CDR2) are obtained from the germline V gene (reference sequence). The sample consisted of CD8+ T cells not binding an NS4B(214-222) dextramer, sorted from PBMCs, taken about 21 days after the first yellow fever vaccination. In light of the paper, this sample's cell subset or site label describes: NS4B epitope dextramer-negative CD8 T cells. This TCR was sampled from a man aged 18 to 30 who received the YFV17D yellow fever vaccine. Recombination connected TRBV10-1 to TRBJ1-1, and 10 junctional nucleotides match TRBD1. The nucleotides read TGCGCCAGCGCCCCTGGGACAGGGGCTGAAGCTTTCTTT. It translates as CASAPGTGAEAFF.